The 7 T cell receptor beta chains listed next were all sequenced from one sample in a study of brain T cells in children with intractable seizures. Time point defined: blood from clinic visit 5 months post-surgery; TSC patient then seizure free. Data came from immunoSEQ multiplex PCR; TCRdb stores just in-frame clones and leaves some out. Here the sample spans 300,000 to 400,000 clones, about 93% being singletons. Sequences were derived from peripheral blood, sampled less than 6 months after surgery. Receptors originate from a boy less than two years old with tuberous sclerosis and intractable seizures.

The V gene is TRBV5-5, the J gene TRBJ1-1; D not resolved. Germline CDR1 SGHKS, CDR2 YYEKEE (reference sequence). Deletions cut 0 bases from V and 3 bases from J, with 6 bases between. This CDR3 contains 13 residues. The CDR3 is CASSLGADTEAFF. CDR3 in DNA: TGTGCCAGCAGCTTGGGGGCTGACACTGAAGCTTTCTTT.

The chain is built from TRBV4-1 and TRBJ1-1, with D maybe TRBD1 (6 bases). CDR3 length equals 16 residues. Trimming removed 4 bases at V and 8 bases at J, with 23 bases between. Per germline, CDR1 MGHRA and CDR2 YSYEKL. The CDR3 sequence is CASSPLRGSGAQEAFF. The CDR3 region has the DNA TGCGCCAGCAGCCCACTTAGGGGGTCGGGGGCACAAGAAGCTTTCTTT.

In regard to this clone: An end of the junction does not agree with germline; a read error may underlie this. This rearrangement joins TRBV7-7 to TRBJ2-1; 9 nucleotides agree with TRBD2. Germline assignment: CDR1 SSHAT and CDR2 FNYEAQ (reference sequence). CDR3 size: 16 residues. CDR3 sequence reads: CASSLETRGGAGEQFF. The CDR3, as DNA: TGTGCTAGCAGCTTAGAGACTCGCGGGGGGGCGGGTGAGCAGTTCTTC.

This clone came up once. The chain uses TRBV15 and TRBJ2-1; no firm D call. Germline CDR1 and CDR2: LNHNV and YYDKDF (reference sequence). This CDR3 region has 14 residues. V lost 0 bases to trimming and J lost 7 bases, with 10 bases between them. The CDR3 sequence: CATSREAFGNEQFF. The CDR3 DNA sequence: TGTGCCACCAGCAGAGAGGCGTTTGGAAATGAGCAGTTCTTC.

The chain links TRBV5-4 to TRBJ1-4; 8 bases match TRBD1. The V segment lost 4 bases and the J segment 5 bases; nucleotides outside the gene matches: 7. Germline CDR1 SGHNT, CDR2 YYREEE (reference sequence). The CDR3 is made up of 15 amino acids. CDR3 nucleotides: TGTGCCAGCAGCAGGGGGACAGGAGTCAATGAAAAACTGTTTTTT. Translating gives CASSRGTGVNEKLFF.

CDR3 amino acids: CASSLGGTGLIGTEAFF. DNA of the CDR3: TGTGCCAGCAGCTTAGGTGGGACAGGTCTGATTGGAACTGAAGCTTTCTTT. The chain employs TRBV7-8 and TRBJ1-1; 8 nucleotides line up with TRBD1. V trimming: 1 base; J trimming: 5 bases; junction bases outside the gene matches: 12. Germline CDR1 and CDR2: SGHVS and FQNEAQ. The length of the CDR3 is 17 residues. The entire variable domain, with the rest obtained from reference TRBV7-8 and TRBJ1-1, is as follows: GAGVSQSPRYKVAKRGQDVALRCDPISGHVSLFWYQQALGQGPEFLTYFQNEAQLDKSGLPSDRFFAERPEGSVSTLKIQRTQQEDSAVYLCASSLGGTGLIGTEAFFGQGTRLTVV.

The CDR3 region is CAISDPTGASTDTQYF. DNA for the CDR3: TGTGCCATCAGTGACCCGACAGGGGCGAGCACAGATACGCAGTATTTT. This chain links TRBV10-3 with TRBJ2-3, with TRBD1 matching over 8 bases. This CDR3 contains 16 residues. Germline lookup yields CDR1 ENHRY and CDR2 SYGVKD. V gave up 3 bases and J gave up 0 bases; unmatched junction bases: 5.